The 32 T cell receptor beta chains below were found in one sample sequenced in a study of T cells after yellow fever vaccination. TCRdb reprocessed the 5' RACE reads with MiXCR, giving one entry per CDR3 protein. The data hold hundreds of thousands of distinct CDR3 sequences, with approximately 13% observed a single time. The input for sequencing was CD4+ T cells sorted from PBMCs, taken 15 days after the yellow fever booster vaccination. The receptors originated from a man aged 18 to 29 who received the YFV17D yellow fever vaccine.

This clonotype has more than one count but fewer than ten. This chain uses TRBV4-3 with TRBJ2-3; no clear D gene. The germline V gene encodes CDR1 LGHNA and CDR2 YSLEER. The CDR3 length is 14 residues. V lost 1 base to trimming and J lost 3 bases, with 8 bases between them. CDR3 bases: TGCGCCAGCAGCCAAGCCTTAGGGACAGATACGCAGTATTTT. It specifies CASSQALGTDTQYF.

The V call is TRBV7-3, the J call TRBJ2-3; possible D gene TRBD2, 5 bases. The CDR3 is made up of 15 amino acids. Trimming removed 6 bases at V and 0 bases at J, with 13 bases between. Germline V gene lookup returns CDR1 SGHTA and CDR2 FQGTGA. Here the CDR3 DNA reads TGTGCCAGCAGACCGAGCGGAACTAGCACAGATACGCAGTATTTT. This encodes CASRPSGTSTDTQYF.

This clonotype showed up just a few times. CDR3 bases: TGTGCCAGCAGTGATCATGCAGGGAGCATTCCGAATTCACCCCTCCACTTT. Amino acids: CASSDHAGSIPNSPLHF. The chain is built from TRBV6-1 and TRBJ1-6; D may be TRBD1 (5 bases). The germline V gene has CDR1 MNHNS and CDR2 SASEGT. V lost 3 bases and J 7 bases, leaving 19 bases between the germline ends. The CDR3 extends over 17 amino acids.

The chain couples TRBV7-2 to TRBJ2-1; D is perhaps TRBD1 or TRBD2 (6 bases each). CDR3 length equals 15 residues. The V end was cut by 5 bases, the J end by 7 bases, with 18 bases between. The germline V gene has CDR1 SGHTA and CDR2 FQGNSA. This CDR3 is CASSLAGVGGNEQFF. The CDR3 nucleotides read TGTGCCAGCAGCCTCGCAGGGGTTGGAGGGAATGAGCAGTTCTTC.

The chain recombines TRBV9 with TRBJ2-2; 9 nucleotides match TRBD1. V gave up 0 bases and J gave up 4 bases; unmatched junction bases: 7. Germline-derived CDR1 and CDR2 are SGDLS and YYNGEE. This CDR3 spans 17 amino acids. The chain's CDR3 is CASSVDIGDRVTGELFF. CDR3 sequence (DNA): TGTGCCAGCAGCGTAGATATAGGGGACAGGGTCACCGGGGAGCTGTTTTTT.

The chain uses TRBV7-2 and TRBJ2-5; perhaps D is TRBD1 or TRBD2 (5 bases each). This CDR3 has 12 residues. V lost 1 base, J lost 7 bases, and 7 bases lay in between. Germline CDR1 is SGHTA and CDR2 is FQGNSA. In nucleotides, the CDR3 is TGTGCCAGCAGCTTAGGAGGGGTGACCCAGTACTTC. Its protein product is CASSLGGVTQYF.

The CDR3 DNA reads as TGTGCCAGCAGCTTAGCGCTAAGCGGGAGCTCCTACAATGAGCAGTTCTTC. It is translated as CASSLALSGSSYNEQFF. V is TRBV11-1 and J is TRBJ2-1; TRBD2 aligns across 8 bases. Germline V gene lookup returns CDR1 SGHAT and CDR2 FQDESV (reference sequence). After removal of 0 bases from V and 0 bases from J, the junction contained 4 bases not matched to a gene. The CDR3 covers 17 residues.

In its sample, this clonotype was seen a few times. V is TRBV11-2 and J is TRBJ2-7; a weak D match, TRBD2 (6 bases). CDR3 length equals 14 residues. The germline gives CDR1 SGHAT, CDR2 FQNNGV. Trimming removed 3 bases at V and 7 bases at J, with 16 bases between. The CDR3 coding sequence is TGTGCCAGCAGCTTTGGAACCAAAGGGAGGGAGCAGTACGTC. Its translation: CASSFGTKGREQYV.

Only a few counts were recorded for this clonotype. J is TRBJ2-5 and V is TRBV3-1; TRBD2 matches at 11 bases. V shed 3 bases and J 3 bases; nucleotides not matched to a gene: 3. The V gene's germline CDR1 is LGHDT and CDR2 YNNKEL (reference sequence). The CDR3 is made up of 15 amino acids. CDR3 residues: CASSQLAGGKETQYF. CDR3 in DNA: TGTGCCAGCAGCCAGTTAGCGGGGGGGAAAGAGACCCAGTACTTC.

The V gene is TRBV12-3 or TRBV12-4, the J gene TRBJ2-7; D gene uncertain. The CDR3 totals 15 residues. V lost 3 bases to trimming and J lost 0 bases, with 12 bases between them. DNA for the CDR3: TGTGCCAGCAGTTTGGGCCGGGTCCGCTCCTACGAGCAGTACTTC. This codes for CASSLGRVRSYEQYF.

The V and J genes are TRBV5-5 and TRBJ2-1, with no clear D. The V end lost 2 bases, the J end lost 4 bases, and 13 bases lay between the germline ends. Per the germline V gene, CDR1 is SGHKS and CDR2 is YYEKEE (reference sequence). This CDR3 is 15 amino acids long. The CDR3 loop is CASSFPGSSYNEQFF. Here the CDR3 DNA reads TGTGCCAGCAGCTTCCCAGGTAGTTCTTACAATGAGCAGTTCTTC.

This clonotype appeared a single time. The chain recombines TRBV5-1 with TRBJ1-2; D might be TRBD1 (5 bases). Germline V gene sequence: CDR1 SGHRS, CDR2 YFSETQ. This CDR3 region has 14 residues. V lost 5 bases and J lost 2, with 13 bases in between. The CDR3 sequence: CASRLSGCNYGYTF. The CDR3, as DNA: TGCGCCAGCAGACTGTCAGGGTGCAACTATGGCTACACCTTC. Using reference TRBV5-1 and TRBJ1-2 for the parts outside the CDR3, the full variable domain is KAGVTQTPRYLIKTRGQQVTLSCSPISGHRSVSWYQQTPGQGLQFLFEYFSETQRNKGNFPGRFSGRQFSNSRSEMNVSTLELGDSALYLCASRLSGCNYGYTFGSGTRLTVV.

This chain connects TRBV7-8 to TRBJ2-1, with 8 bases identical to TRBD2. CDR3 length: 15 residues. V was clipped by 2 bases and J by 8 bases; unmatched bases: 8. Germline assignment: CDR1 SGHVS and CDR2 FQNEAQ. This chain's CDR3 is CASSLRSSGLDEQFF. CDR3 sequence (DNA): TGTGCCAGCAGCTTAAGGTCTAGCGGGTTGGATGAGCAGTTCTTC.

The CDR3 loop is CASSLDRFGDTQYF. The CDR3 region has the DNA TGCGCCAGCAGCTTGGACAGGTTCGGGGATACGCAGTATTTT. The chain has TRBV5-1 and TRBJ2-3; possibly TRBD1 for D (5 bases). Germline V lookup: CDR1 SGHRS, CDR2 YFSETQ. V lost 0 bases, J lost 6 bases, and 11 bases lay in between. This CDR3 contains 14 residues.

This clonotype was detected many times. The gene calls are TRBV7-8 and TRBJ2-3; TRBD2 matches 10 bases. With V trimmed by 5 bases and J by 0 bases, 11 bases remained unmatched. This CDR3 comprises 18 residues. CDR1 is SGHVS and CDR2 is FQNEAQ in the germline V gene. The CDR3 DNA follows: TGTGCCAGCAGCGTGGGGAGCGGGGGGGGACTAAGCACAGATACGCAGTATTTT. Translated: CASSVGSGGGLSTDTQYF.

J is TRBJ2-4 and V is TRBV6-2 or TRBV6-3; TRBD2 might be the D (5 bases). V dropped 0 bases and J dropped 9 bases, with 18 bases sitting between them. Germline V gene sequence: CDR1 MNHEY, CDR2 SVGEGT. The CDR3 spans 16 residues. Here the CDR3 reads CASSYSSRLRGSIQYF. In DNA, the CDR3 is TGTGCCAGCAGTTACTCGAGCCGACTCCGAGGGAGCATTCAGTACTTC.

This clonotype came up a few times. V is TRBV2 and J is TRBJ1-2, with unresolved D. V was clipped by 8 bases and J by 4 bases, with 26 bases between them. The CDR3 is made up of 17 amino acids. Germline V gene lookup returns CDR1 SNHLY and CDR2 FYNNEI. In nucleotides, the CDR3 is TGTGCCAGCCATCTAGGGTCCGCTCGCGTCACTTCCTATGGCTACACCTTC. Translated: CASHLGSARVTSYGYTF.

DNA for the CDR3: TGTGCCAGCACCCCGGGACAGGGACGAGTTGAAAAACTGTTTTTT. Encoded protein: CASTPGQGRVEKLFF. The chain employs TRBV28 and TRBJ1-4; 9 positions match TRBD1. The CDR3 runs to 15 residues. V trimming: 7 bases; J trimming: 7 bases; junction bases outside the gene matches: 10. In germline, CDR1 is MDHEN, CDR2 SYDVKM. Full variable domain (outside the CDR3, taken from reference TRBV28 and TRBJ1-4): DVKVTQSSRYLVKRTGEKVFLECVQDMDHENMFWYRQDPGLGLRLIYFSYDVKMKEKGDIPEGYSVSREKKERFSLILESASTNQTSMYLCASTPGQGRVEKLFFGSGTQLSVL.

The chain combines TRBV30 with TRBJ2-1, with 8 nucleotides matching TRBD1. The V and J ends lost 2 bases and 8 bases, in that order; junction bases with no gene match: 8. Germline CDR1 and CDR2: GTSNPN and SVGIG (reference sequence). This CDR3 is 14 amino acids long. DNA for the CDR3: TGTGCCTGGAGTACCGGACAGGGAGGCCATGAGCAGTTCTTC. It translates to CAWSTGQGGHEQFF.

This clonotype came up many times. CDR3 coding DNA: TGTGCCAGCAGCCGGGGCGGGGGAGATACGCAGTATTTT. This translates into CASSRGGGDTQYF. The chain employs TRBV11-3 and TRBJ2-3, with TRBD2 identical over 7 bases. Germline-derived CDR1 and CDR2 are SGHNT and YENEEA. The CDR3 spans 13 residues. V shed 5 bases, J shed 5 bases, and the junction held 4 bases outside the gene matches.

This clonotype was recorded a few times. The gene calls are TRBV5-1 and TRBJ2-5; TRBD1 or TRBD2 may be the D gene (5 bases each). The V end lost 2 bases, the J end lost 7 bases, and 24 bases lay between the germline ends. Germline loops: CDR1 SGHRS, CDR2 YFSETQ. CDR3 length: 17 residues. CDR3: CASSLPLPAGTDMTQYF. The CDR3 region has the DNA TGCGCCAGCAGCTTACCCCTCCCTGCCGGGACGGACATGACCCAGTACTTC.

This clonotype showed up just a few times. This sequence joins TRBV18 and TRBJ1-4; D remains ambiguous. CDR1 and CDR2 from the germline V gene are KGHSH and LQKENI. The CDR3 runs to 11 residues. V dropped 3 bases and J dropped 6 bases, with 2 bases sitting between them. The CDR3 nucleotides are TGTGCCAGCTCACCGGATGAAAAACTGTTTTTT. Translated: CASSPDEKLFF.

The chain is built from TRBV11-2 and TRBJ2-1, with 9 bases fitting TRBD2. The V gene's germline CDR1 is SGHAT and CDR2 FQNNGV. CDR3 length equals 15 residues. The J segment lost 8 bases and the V segment lost 0 bases, leaving 5 bases of the junction unmatched. CDR3 protein: CASSLDGGGGHEQFF. CDR3 nucleotides: TGTGCCAGCAGCTTAGATGGCGGGGGGGGACATGAGCAGTTCTTC.

This clonotype was counted at least ten times. The V call is TRBV27, the J call TRBJ2-6; a weak D match, TRBD1 (5 bases). The germline gives CDR1 MNHEY, CDR2 SMNVEV (reference sequence). V lost 8 bases and J 0 bases, leaving 14 bases between the germline ends. The CDR3 has 16 residues. The CDR3 DNA is TGTGCCAGCCGCTTACAGGCGTCCTCTGGGGCCAACGTCCTGACTTTC. It specifies CASRLQASSGANVLTF.

This sequence joins TRBV4-2 and TRBJ1-4; D remains ambiguous. V was trimmed by 2 bases and J by 0 bases, leaving 10 bases between them. From germline, CDR1 is LGHNA and CDR2 YNFKEQ. The CDR3 extends over 16 amino acids. The CDR3 region has the DNA TGTGCCAGCAGCCAATCTGCATCGGCAACTAATGAAAAACTGTTTTTT. Its protein is CASSQSASATNEKLFF.

This clonotype was counted ten times or more. The chain joins TRBV11-2 to TRBJ2-5; D might be TRBD1 (5 bases). In germline, CDR1 is SGHAT, CDR2 FQNNGV. Trimming removed 2 bases at V and 5 bases at J, with 9 bases between. The CDR3 length is 13 residues. The CDR3 coding sequence is TGTGCCAGCAGCTTAATGGGGCGCGAGACCCAGTACTTC. Amino acids: CASSLMGRETQYF.

This clonotype was seen repeatedly, ten times or more. The chain joins TRBV7-8 to TRBJ2-1; weak D call: TRBD1 (6 bases). Germline V gene lookup returns CDR1 SGHVS and CDR2 FQNEAQ. Trimming pared 1 base from V and 7 bases from J, leaving 14 bases between. This CDR3 comprises 15 residues. The CDR3: CASSLERRDTNEQFF. DNA of the CDR3: TGTGCCAGCAGCTTAGAGCGCCGGGACACGAATGAGCAGTTCTTC. Complete variable domain (other parts from reference TRBV7-8 and TRBJ2-1): GAGVSQSPRYKVAKRGQDVALRCDPISGHVSLFWYQQALGQGPEFLTYFQNEAQLDKSGLPSDRFFAERPEGSVSTLKIQRTQQEDSAVYLCASSLERRDTNEQFFGPGTRLTVL.

There are many counts of this clonotype. The CDR3 region is CATSRMIRDGETQYF. CDR3 DNA sequence: TGTGCCACCAGCAGGATGATCCGTGATGGGGAGACCCAGTACTTC. The rearrangement joins TRBV15 to TRBJ2-5; no firm D call. Germline V gene data show CDR1 as LNHNV and CDR2 as YYDKDF (reference sequence). CDR3 length: 15 residues. Trimming removed 3 bases from V and 5 bases from J, with 16 bases in between.

This clonotype was recorded a few times. The chain is built from TRBV3-1 and TRBJ2-7; perhaps TRBD2 as D (5 bases). Germline CDR1 and CDR2: LGHDT and YNNKEL (reference sequence). There are 15 residues in the CDR3. With 0 bases removed from V and 3 bases from J, the gap between germline ends came to 12 bases. Here the CDR3 reads CASSQERGWSYEQYF. The CDR3 DNA follows: TGTGCCAGCAGCCAAGAAAGAGGGTGGAGCTACGAGCAGTACTTC.

The gene calls are TRBV5-1 and TRBJ2-2; 7 bases are shared with TRBD1. CDR1 SGHRS and CDR2 YFSETQ come from the germline V gene. The CDR3 has 15 amino acids. Unmatched junction bases numbered 6, after V lost 3 bases and J lost 4 bases. Written as DNA, the CDR3 is TGCGCCAGCAGCTATCGACAGGGTACCACCGGGGAGCTGTTTTTT. Protein: CASSYRQGTTGELFF.

This clonotype was detected many times. The rearrangement uses TRBV6-5 and TRBJ2-1, with a possible D match to TRBD1 (6 bases). The V and J ends lost 6 bases and 4 bases respectively, with 10 bases between them. Looked up from germline, CDR1 is MNHEY and CDR2 is SVGAGI. There are 13 residues in the CDR3. CDR3 sequence (DNA): TGTGCCAGCAGGCACGGACAGTACAATGAGCAGTTCTTC. Protein product: CASRHGQYNEQFF.

The genes are TRBV4-1 and TRBJ2-5, with D possibly matching TRBD1 (5 bases). Germline loops: CDR1 MGHRA, CDR2 YSYEKL. V was cut by 1 base and J by 6 bases, with 15 bases left in between. CDR3 length equals 15 residues. The CDR3 sequence: CASSQGGRGVKTQYF. The CDR3 DNA reads as TGCGCCAGCAGCCAAGGAGGAAGGGGCGTGAAGACCCAGTACTTC.